This T cell receptor beta chain derives from a study of T cells in Graves' hyperthyroidism and ophthalmopathy. J lost 5 bases, V lost 5 bases, and 5 bases had no gene match. CDR1 and CDR2 from the germline V gene are MNHNS and SASEGT. This CDR3 has 15 amino acids. This clonotype was counted many times. The antigen remains unidentified. The study, taken as a whole, reports: Model predictions of ophthalmopathy came a median approximately 6.5 months before onset. Most thyroid clonotypes with frequency above 0.001 were detected in blood.

Researchers amplified the TCR beta CDR3 regions from RNA transcripts. First-round RT-PCR of the TCR CDR3 relied on the HTBI primer set. TCRdb re-called the multiplex PCR reads with MiXCR, one entry per CDR3 protein. This sample yields more than 250,000 distinct CDR3 sequences, of which roughly 15% are seen a single time; 30% to 35% belongs to the top ten. The chain employs TRBV6-1 and TRBJ2-1; 11 bases agree with TRBD1. The receptor comes from a woman between 45 and 60 years old with Graves' hyperthyroidism that later progressed to Graves' ophthalmopathy. Sequenced input: blood. The CDR3 coding sequence is TGTGCCAGCAGTTACGGGACAGGGGGAAACAATGAGCAGTTCTTC. Protein product: CASSYGTGGNNEQFF.